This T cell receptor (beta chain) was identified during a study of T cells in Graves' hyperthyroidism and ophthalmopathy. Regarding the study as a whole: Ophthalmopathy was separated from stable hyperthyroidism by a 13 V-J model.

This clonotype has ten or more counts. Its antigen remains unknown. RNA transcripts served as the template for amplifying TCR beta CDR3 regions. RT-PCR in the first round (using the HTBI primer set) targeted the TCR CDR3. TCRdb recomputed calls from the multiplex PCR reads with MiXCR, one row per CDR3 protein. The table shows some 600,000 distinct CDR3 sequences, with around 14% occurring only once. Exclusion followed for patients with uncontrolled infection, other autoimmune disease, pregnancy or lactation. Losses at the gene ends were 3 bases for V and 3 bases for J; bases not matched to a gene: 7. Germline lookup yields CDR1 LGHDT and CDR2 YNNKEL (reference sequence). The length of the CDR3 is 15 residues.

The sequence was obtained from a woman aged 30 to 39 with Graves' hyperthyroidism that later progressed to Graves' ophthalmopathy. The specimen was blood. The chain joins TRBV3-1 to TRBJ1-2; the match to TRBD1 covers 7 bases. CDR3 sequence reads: CASSQGDRLYYGYTF. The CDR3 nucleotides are TGTGCCAGCAGCCAGGGGGACAGACTTTACTATGGCTACACCTTC.